One sample yielded the 3 T cell receptor beta chains listed below, sequenced in a study of blood T cell repertoires in COVID-19. TCRdb's copy holds only in-frame clones and misses some; the assay was immunoSEQ multiplex PCR. The sample has 150,000 to 200,000 clones; nearly 90% are singletons. Sequences were obtained from peripheral blood. Every receptor here comes from a man between 60 and 75 years old with active or convalescent COVID-19.

The gene calls are TRBV11-2 and TRBJ1-5; D gene unclear. This CDR3 region has 14 residues. Germline V lookup: CDR1 SGHAT, CDR2 FQNNGV. The V end lost 1 base, the J end lost 4 bases, and 8 bases lay between the germline ends. The CDR3 loop is CASSLGQNNQPQHF. The CDR3 DNA reads TGTGCCAGCAGCTTAGGGCAGAATAATCAGCCCCAGCATTTT. The complete variable domain, with remaining parts taken from reference TRBV11-2 and TRBJ1-5, reads EAGVAQSPRYKIIEKRQSVAFWCNPISGHATLYWYQQILGQGPKLLIQFQNNGVVDDSQLPKDRFSAERLKGVDSTLKIQPAKLEDSAVYLCASSLGQNNQPQHFGDGTRLSIL.

The V and J genes are TRBV3-1 (or the pseudogene TRBV3-2) and TRBJ2-1, with 14 bases lining up with TRBD2. CDR1 is LGHDT, CDR2 YNNKEL, per germline (reference sequence). CDR3 size: 16 residues. The V segment lost 6 bases and the J segment 7 bases; nucleotides outside the gene matches: 8. The CDR3 sequence is CASSRTGTSGGNEQFF. CDR3 in DNA: TGTGCCAGCAGTCGAACCGGGACTAGCGGGGGAAATGAGCAGTTCTTC.

The chain combines TRBV18 with TRBJ2-7; 7 bases align to TRBD1. The CDR3 has 15 amino acids. Germline CDR1 reads KGHSH; CDR2 reads LQKENI. The V segment lost 1 base and the J segment 7 bases; nucleotides outside the gene matches: 10. The CDR3 here is CASSPQNRGSGEQYF. The CDR3 DNA is TGTGCCAGCTCACCACAGAACAGGGGAAGCGGAGAGCAGTACTTC.